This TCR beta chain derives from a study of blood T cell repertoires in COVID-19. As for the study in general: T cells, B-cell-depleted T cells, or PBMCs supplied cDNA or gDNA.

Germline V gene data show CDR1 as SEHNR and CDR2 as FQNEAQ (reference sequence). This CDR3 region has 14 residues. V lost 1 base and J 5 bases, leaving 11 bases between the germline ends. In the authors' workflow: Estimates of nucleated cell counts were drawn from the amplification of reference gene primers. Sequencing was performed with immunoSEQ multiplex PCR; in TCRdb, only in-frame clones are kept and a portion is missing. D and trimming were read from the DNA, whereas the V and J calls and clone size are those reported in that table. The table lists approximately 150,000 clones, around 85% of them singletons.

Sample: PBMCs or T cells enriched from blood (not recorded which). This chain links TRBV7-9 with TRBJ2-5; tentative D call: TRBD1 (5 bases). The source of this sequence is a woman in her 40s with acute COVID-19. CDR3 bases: TGTGCCAGCAGCTTAGAACAGGATCGGGAGACCCAGTACTTC. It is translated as CASSLEQDRETQYF.